This T cell receptor (beta chain) was found in a study of response to subunit inactivated influenza vaccine. TCRdb re-derived calls from the RT-PCR reads in MiXCR, one entry per CDR3 protein. The table has roughly 780,000 distinct CDR3 sequences, around a sixth seen once. This sequence originates from a man in his fifties who received an inactivated influenza vaccine. The sequences come from PBMCs from blood, collected less than 6 days after vaccination.

The CDR3 coding sequence is TGCAGGGCCTCGGGACAGGGGGCTGAAGGGAACACTGAAGCTTTCTTT. This gives the protein CRASGQGAEGNTEAFF. This chain links TRBV20-1 with TRBJ1-1, with TRBD1 identical over 12 bases. The germline CDR1 and CDR2 sequences are DFQATT and SNEGSKA (reference sequence). The CDR3 runs to 16 residues.